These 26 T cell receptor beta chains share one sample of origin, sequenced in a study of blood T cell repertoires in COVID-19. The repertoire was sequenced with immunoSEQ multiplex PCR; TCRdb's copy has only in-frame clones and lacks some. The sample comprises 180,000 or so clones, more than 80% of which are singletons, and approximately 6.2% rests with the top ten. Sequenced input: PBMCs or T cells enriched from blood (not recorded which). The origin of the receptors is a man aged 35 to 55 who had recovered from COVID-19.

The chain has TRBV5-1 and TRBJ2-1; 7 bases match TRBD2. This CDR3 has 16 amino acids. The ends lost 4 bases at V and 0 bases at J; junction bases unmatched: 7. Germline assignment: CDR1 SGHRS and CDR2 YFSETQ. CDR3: CASSGKRDSSYNEQFF. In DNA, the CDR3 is TGCGCCAGCAGCGGGAAGCGGGATAGCTCCTACAATGAGCAGTTCTTC.

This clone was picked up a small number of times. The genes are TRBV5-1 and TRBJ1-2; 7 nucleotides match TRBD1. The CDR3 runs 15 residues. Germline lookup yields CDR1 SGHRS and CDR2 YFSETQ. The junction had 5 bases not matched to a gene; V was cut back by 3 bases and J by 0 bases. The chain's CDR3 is CASSSGGGANYGYTF. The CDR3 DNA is TGCGCCAGCAGCTCGGGAGGGGGCGCTAACTATGGCTACACCTTC.

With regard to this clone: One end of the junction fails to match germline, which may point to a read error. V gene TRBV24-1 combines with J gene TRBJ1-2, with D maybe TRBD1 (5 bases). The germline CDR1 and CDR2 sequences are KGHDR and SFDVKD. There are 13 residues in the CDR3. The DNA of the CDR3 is TGTGCCACCAGTGACGCCGACACAGGAAAATTCAACTTC. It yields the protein CATSDADTGKFNF.

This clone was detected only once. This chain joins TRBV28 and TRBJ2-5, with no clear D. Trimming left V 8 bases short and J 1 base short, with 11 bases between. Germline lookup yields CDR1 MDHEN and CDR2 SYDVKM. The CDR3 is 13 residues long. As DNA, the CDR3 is TGTGCCAGCGGCCTGTTTGTCCAAGAGACCCAGTACTTC. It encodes CASGLFVQETQYF.

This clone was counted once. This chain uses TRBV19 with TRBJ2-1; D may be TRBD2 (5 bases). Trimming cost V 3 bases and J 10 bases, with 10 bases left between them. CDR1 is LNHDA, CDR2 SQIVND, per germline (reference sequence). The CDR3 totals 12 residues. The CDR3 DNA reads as TGTGCCAGTAGTATTACGGGGTCAGAGCAGTTCTTC. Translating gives CASSITGSEQFF.

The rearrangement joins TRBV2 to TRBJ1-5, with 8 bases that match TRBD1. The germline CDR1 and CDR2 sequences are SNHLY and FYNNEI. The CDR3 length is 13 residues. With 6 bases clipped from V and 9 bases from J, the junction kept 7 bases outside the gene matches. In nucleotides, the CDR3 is TGTGCCAGCAGCGACGACAGGGGAAGGCCCCAGCATTTT. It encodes CASSDDRGRPQHF.

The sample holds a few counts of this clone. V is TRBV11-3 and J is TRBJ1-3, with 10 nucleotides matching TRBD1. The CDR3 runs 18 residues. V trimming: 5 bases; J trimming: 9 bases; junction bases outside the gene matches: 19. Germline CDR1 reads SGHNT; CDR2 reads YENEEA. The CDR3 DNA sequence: TGTGCCAGCAGCATCCTACCCGGGACAGGGGTGTCCCACCCCACCATATATTTT. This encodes CASSILPGTGVSHPTIYF.

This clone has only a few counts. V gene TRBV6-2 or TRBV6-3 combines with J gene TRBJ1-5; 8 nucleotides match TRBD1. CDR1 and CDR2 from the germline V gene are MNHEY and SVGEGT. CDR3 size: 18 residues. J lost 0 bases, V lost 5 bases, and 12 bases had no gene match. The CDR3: CASSQRQGTANSNQPQHF. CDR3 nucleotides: TGTGCCAGCAGTCAGCGACAGGGGACGGCTAATAGCAATCAGCCCCAGCATTTT.

The CDR3 is CASGLGETQYF. DNA for the CDR3: TGTGCCAGCGGGCTTGGAGAGACCCAGTACTTC. This chain joins TRBV2 and TRBJ2-5; D remains unclear. Trimming stripped 8 bases from V and 4 bases from J, with 8 bases between. CDR1 is SNHLY and CDR2 is FYNNEI in the germline V gene. CDR3 length: 11 amino acids.

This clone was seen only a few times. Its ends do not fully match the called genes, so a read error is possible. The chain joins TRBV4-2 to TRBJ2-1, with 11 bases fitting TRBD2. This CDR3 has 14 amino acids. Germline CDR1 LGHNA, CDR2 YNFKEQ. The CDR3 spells CASSQDPLAGVTIF. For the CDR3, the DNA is TGTGCCAGCAGCCAAGATCCACTAGCGGGAGTGACGATCTTC.

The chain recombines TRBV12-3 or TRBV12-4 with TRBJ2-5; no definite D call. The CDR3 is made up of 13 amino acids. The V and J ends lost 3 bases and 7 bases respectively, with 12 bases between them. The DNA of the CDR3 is TGTGCCAGCAGTTTCGATGAAACCGGGACCCAGTACTTC. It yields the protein CASSFDETGTQYF.

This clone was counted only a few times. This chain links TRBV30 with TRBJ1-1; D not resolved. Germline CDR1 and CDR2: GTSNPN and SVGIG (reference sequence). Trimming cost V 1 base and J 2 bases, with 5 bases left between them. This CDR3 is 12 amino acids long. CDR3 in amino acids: CAWSAPNTEAFF. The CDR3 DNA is TGTGCCTGGAGTGCCCCAAACACTGAAGCTTTCTTT.

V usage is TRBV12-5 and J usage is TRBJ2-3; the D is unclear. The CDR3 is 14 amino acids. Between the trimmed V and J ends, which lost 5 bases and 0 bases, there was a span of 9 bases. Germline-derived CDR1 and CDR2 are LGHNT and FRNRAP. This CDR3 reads CASGAHWSTDTQYF. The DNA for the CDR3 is TGTGCTAGTGGTGCCCACTGGAGCACAGATACGCAGTATTTT. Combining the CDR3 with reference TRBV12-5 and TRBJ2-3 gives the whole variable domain DARVTQTPRHKVTEMGQEVTMRCQPILGHNTVFWYRQTMMQGLELLAYFRNRAPLDDSGMPKDRFSAEMPDATLATLKIQPSEPRDSAVYFCASGAHWSTDTQYFGPGTRLTVL.

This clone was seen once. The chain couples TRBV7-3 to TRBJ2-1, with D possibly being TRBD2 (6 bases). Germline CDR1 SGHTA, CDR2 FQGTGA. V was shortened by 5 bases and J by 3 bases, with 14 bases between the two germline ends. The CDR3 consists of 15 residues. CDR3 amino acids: CASSPRDSIYNEQFF. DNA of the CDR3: TGTGCCAGCAGCCCCCGGGACTCGATCTACAATGAGCAGTTCTTC.

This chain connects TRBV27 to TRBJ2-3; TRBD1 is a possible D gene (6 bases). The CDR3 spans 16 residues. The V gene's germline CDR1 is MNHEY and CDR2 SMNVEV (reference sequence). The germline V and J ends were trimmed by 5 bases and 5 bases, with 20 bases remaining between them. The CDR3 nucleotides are TGTGCCAGCAGTCCCTGGGCAGGGGAGTTGGGAGATACGCAGTATTTT. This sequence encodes CASSPWAGELGDTQYF.

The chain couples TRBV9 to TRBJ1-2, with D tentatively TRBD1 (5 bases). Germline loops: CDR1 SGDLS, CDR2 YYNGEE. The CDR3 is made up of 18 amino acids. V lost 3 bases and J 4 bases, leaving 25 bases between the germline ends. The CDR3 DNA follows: TGTGCCAGCAGCGCCGCCAATTTAGGGCGAGGGGAGGTCTATGGCTACACCTTC. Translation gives CASSAANLGRGEVYGYTF.

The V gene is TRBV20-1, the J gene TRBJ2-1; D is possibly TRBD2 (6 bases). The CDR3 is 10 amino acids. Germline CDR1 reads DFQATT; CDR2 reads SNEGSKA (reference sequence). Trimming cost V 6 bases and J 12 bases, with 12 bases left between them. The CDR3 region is CSARRTTQFF. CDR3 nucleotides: TGCAGTGCACGAAGGACTACGCAGTTCTTC.

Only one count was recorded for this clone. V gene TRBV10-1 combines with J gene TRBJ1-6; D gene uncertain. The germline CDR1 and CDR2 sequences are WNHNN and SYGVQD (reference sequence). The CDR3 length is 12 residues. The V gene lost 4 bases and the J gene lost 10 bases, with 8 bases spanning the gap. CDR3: CASSGPGSPLHF. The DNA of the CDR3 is TGCGCCAGCAGTGGACCGGGATCACCCCTCCACTTT.

CDR3 amino acids: CASRDRVYEQYF. The CDR3 DNA reads as TGTGCCAGCCGGGACAGGGTCTACGAGCAGTACTTC. The chain carries TRBV6-5 and TRBJ2-7; 9 positions match TRBD1. This CDR3 contains 12 residues. CDR1 and CDR2 (germline): MNHEY, SVGAGI. Unmatched junction bases numbered 2, after V lost 8 bases and J lost 3 bases.

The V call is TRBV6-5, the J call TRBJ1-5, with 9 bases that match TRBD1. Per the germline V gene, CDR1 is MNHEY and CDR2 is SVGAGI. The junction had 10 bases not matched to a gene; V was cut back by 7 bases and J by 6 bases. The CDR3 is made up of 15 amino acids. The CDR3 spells CASKPTGGIGQPQHF. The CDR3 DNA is TGTGCCAGCAAACCTACAGGGGGCATAGGTCAGCCCCAGCATTTT.

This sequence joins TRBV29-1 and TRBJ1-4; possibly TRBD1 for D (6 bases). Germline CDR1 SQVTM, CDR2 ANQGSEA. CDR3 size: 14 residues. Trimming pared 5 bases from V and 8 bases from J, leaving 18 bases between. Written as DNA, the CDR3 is TGCAGCGTTCAACACGGGACACCCTACGAAAAACTGTTTTTT. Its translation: CSVQHGTPYEKLFF.

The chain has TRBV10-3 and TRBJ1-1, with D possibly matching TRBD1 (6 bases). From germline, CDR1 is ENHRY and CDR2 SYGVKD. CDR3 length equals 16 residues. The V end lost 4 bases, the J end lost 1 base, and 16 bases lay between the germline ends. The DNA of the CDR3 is TGTGCCATCAGTGGGCAACCCGGACAGACGAACACTGAAGCTTTCTTT. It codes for CAISGQPGQTNTEAFF.

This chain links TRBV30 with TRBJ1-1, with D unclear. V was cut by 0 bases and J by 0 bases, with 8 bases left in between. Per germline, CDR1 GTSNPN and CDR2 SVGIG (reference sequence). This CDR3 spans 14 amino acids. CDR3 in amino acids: CAWSVSVMNTEAFF. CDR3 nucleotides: TGTGCCTGGAGTGTAAGCGTCATGAACACTGAAGCTTTCTTT. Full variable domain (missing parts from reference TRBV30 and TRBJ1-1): SQTIHQWPATLVQPVGSPLSLECTVEGTSNPNLYWYRQAAGRGLQLLFYSVGIGQISSEVPQNLSASRPQDRQFILSSKKLLLSDSGFYLCAWSVSVMNTEAFFGQGTRLTVV.

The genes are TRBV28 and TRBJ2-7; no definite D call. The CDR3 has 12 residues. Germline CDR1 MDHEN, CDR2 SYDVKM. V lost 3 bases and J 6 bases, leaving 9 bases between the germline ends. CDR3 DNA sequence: TGTGCCAGCAGTTTGGCCCAGTTCGAGCAGTACTTC. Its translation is CASSLAQFEQYF.

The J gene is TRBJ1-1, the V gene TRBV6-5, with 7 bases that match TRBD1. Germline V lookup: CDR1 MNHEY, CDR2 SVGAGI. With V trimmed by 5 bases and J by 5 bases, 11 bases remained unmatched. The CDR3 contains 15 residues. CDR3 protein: CASSHATTGKTEAFF. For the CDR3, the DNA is TGTGCCAGCAGTCATGCCACGACAGGGAAGACTGAAGCTTTCTTT.

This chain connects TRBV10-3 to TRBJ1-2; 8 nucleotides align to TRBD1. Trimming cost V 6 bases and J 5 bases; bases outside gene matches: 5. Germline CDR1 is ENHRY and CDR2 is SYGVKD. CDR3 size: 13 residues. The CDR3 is CAIRGTGGYGYTF. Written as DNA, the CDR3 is TGTGCCATCAGGGGGACAGGAGGTTATGGCTACACCTTC.